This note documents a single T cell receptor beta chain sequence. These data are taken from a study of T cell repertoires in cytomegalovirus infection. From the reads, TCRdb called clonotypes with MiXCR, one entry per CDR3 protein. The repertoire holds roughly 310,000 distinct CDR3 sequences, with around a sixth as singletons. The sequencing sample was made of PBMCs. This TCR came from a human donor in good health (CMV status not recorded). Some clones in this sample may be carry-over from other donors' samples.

The CDR3 protein is CASRLEAYGNQPQHF. The CDR3 DNA is TGTGCCAGCAGACTGGAGGCGTATGGCAATCAGCCCCAGCATTTT. The V and J genes are TRBV6-1 and TRBJ1-5; no reliable D call. CDR1 and CDR2 (germline): MNHNS, SASEGT. CDR3 size: 15 residues. V lost 6 bases and J lost 2, with 14 bases in between.